The text below deals with one TCR beta chain. CDR3 length: 15 amino acids. The germline gives CDR1 SGHVS, CDR2 FQNEAQ. Trimming pared 0 bases from V and 5 bases from J, leaving 13 bases between. The data originate from a study of control samples from healthy donors and cancer patients. Sequencing used immunoSEQ multiplex PCR; TCRdb keeps in-frame clones, though not all of them. The table lists about 220,000 clones, around 94% of them singletons, with approximately 1.4% in the top ten. The sample comprised blood. This sequence originates from a middle-aged man in good health. V and J are TRBV7-8 and TRBJ2-5; TRBD1 is a possible D gene (5 bases). CDR3 loop: CASSLAGRERETQYF. DNA for the CDR3: TGTGCCAGCAGCTTAGCGGGGCGAGAACGGGAGACCCAGTACTTC. Using reference TRBV7-8 and TRBJ2-5 for the parts outside the CDR3, the full variable domain is GAGVSQSPRYKVAKRGQDVALRCDPISGHVSLFWYQQALGQGPEFLTYFQNEAQLDKSGLPSDRFFAERPEGSVSTLKIQRTQQEDSAVYLCASSLAGRERETQYFGPGTRLLVL.